This entry features one T cell receptor beta chain sequence. TCRdb re-called the 5' RACE reads with MiXCR, one entry per CDR3 protein. This sample has 210,000 or so distinct CDR3 sequences, with 15% found just once. The source of the sample is a study of identical twins. V shed 6 bases and J shed 5 bases, with 23 bases lying between them. Germline CDR1 is DFQATT and CDR2 is SNEGSKA (reference sequence). This CDR3 has 15 residues. These data also featured in a second study, about T cells expressing NK-cell markers.

J is TRBJ2-7 and V is TRBV20-1; maybe TRBD1 (6 bases). Material: CD8+ T cells sorted from blood. The receptor's source is a woman aged 18-29 years in good health. As DNA, the CDR3 is TGCAGTGCCCACACCACAGGGAGTATTTCGAACGAGCAGTACTTC. It specifies CSAHTTGSISNEQYF.